This T cell receptor (beta chain) comes out of a study of blood T cell repertoires in COVID-19. Study in general: T cells, B-cell-depleted T cells, or PBMCs supplied cDNA or gDNA.

Original data processing: Estimated nucleated cell counts came from reference gene primer amplification. Here immunoSEQ multiplex PCR was the method, and the copy in TCRdb shows in-frame clones only, minus some. V, J and clone size are taken as reported in that table, and D and trimming were inferred from the DNA itself. The table lists around 260,000 clones, 65% to 90% of them singletons. This clone came up a few times. The V and J ends lost 4 bases and 6 bases respectively, with 12 bases between them. The CDR3 runs to 13 residues. Per the germline V gene, CDR1 is SGHTA and CDR2 is FQGNSA. Material: peripheral blood. The rearrangement joins TRBV7-2 to TRBJ1-2, with a weak D call TRBD1 (5 bases). The clonotype comes from a human donor in a cohort sampled during active COVID-19. The CDR3 DNA reads TGTGCCAGCAGCTCCACGGACATCGATGGCTACACCTTC. As protein: CASSSTDIDGYTF.